The 12 T cell receptor beta chains below come from one sample, sequenced in a study of T cells in Graves' hyperthyroidism and ophthalmopathy. There were TCR beta CDR3 regions amplified from RNA transcripts. The TCR CDR3 was amplified in a first-round RT-PCR using the HTBI primer set. One entry per CDR3 protein results from TCRdb running MiXCR on the multiplex PCR reads. The sample lists around 690,000 distinct CDR3 sequences, 20% occurring once. Sequenced material: blood. The receptors come from a man in his thirties or forties with Graves' ophthalmopathy.

The V call is TRBV29-1, the J call TRBJ1-5, with 7 bases matching TRBD1. J gave up 3 bases and V 8 bases, and 7 bases lay outside the gene matches. CDR1 and CDR2 (germline): SQVTM, ANQGSEA. CDR3 length equals 13 residues. In DNA form, the CDR3 reads TGCAGCACCCGGACAGGAGACAATCAGCCCCAGCATTTT. It is translated as CSTRTGDNQPQHF.

At least ten counts were recorded for this clonotype. J is TRBJ2-1 and V is TRBV7-2; D may be TRBD1 (5 bases). Trimming cost V 5 bases and J 6 bases, with 17 bases left between them. This CDR3 is 15 amino acids long. Germline CDR1 is SGHTA and CDR2 is FQGNSA. CDR3 bases: TGTGCCAGCAGCGATATCGACAGATTCCCCAATGAGCAGTTCTTC. Encoded protein: CASSDIDRFPNEQFF.

The table lists this clonotype with a few counts. The V call is TRBV29-1, the J call TRBJ2-1, with TRBD1 matching over 8 bases. This CDR3 is 14 amino acids long. Germline lookup yields CDR1 SQVTM and CDR2 ANQGSEA. The junction had 12 bases not matched to a gene; V was cut back by 7 bases and J by 7 bases. The CDR3 spells CSAIGPGGGNEQFF. The CDR3, as DNA: TGCAGCGCCATCGGTCCAGGGGGCGGGAATGAGCAGTTCTTC.

This clonotype was found many times. This chain links TRBV5-1 with TRBJ2-1; 10 positions agree with TRBD2. Looked up from germline, CDR1 is SGHRS and CDR2 is YFSETQ. V was clipped by 0 bases and J by 12 bases; unmatched bases: 9. CDR3 length: 15 amino acids. The CDR3 reads CASSLGELAGVRQFF. DNA of the CDR3: TGCGCCAGCAGCTTGGGGGAGCTAGCGGGAGTTCGGCAGTTCTTC.

This clonotype came up a few times. The rearrangement joins TRBV10-3 to TRBJ2-2, with TRBD1 matching 9 bases. The CDR3 runs 13 residues. Germline V gene lookup returns CDR1 ENHRY and CDR2 SYGVKD. Trimming removed 10 bases from V and 3 bases from J; junction bases left unmatched: 3. CDR3 DNA sequence: TGTGCCAGCGGGGACAGGGACACCGGGGAGCTGTTTTTT. This gives the protein CASGDRDTGELFF.

V gene TRBV20-1 combines with J gene TRBJ2-3; perhaps TRBD2 as D (6 bases). The ends were cut back, 6 bases at V and 4 bases at J, with 20 bases in the middle. The CDR3 is made up of 15 amino acids. CDR1 is DFQATT, CDR2 SNEGSKA, per germline (reference sequence). The CDR3: CSAPPFGSYADTQYF. CDR3 coding DNA: TGCAGTGCCCCCCCTTTCGGGAGTTACGCAGATACGCAGTATTTT.

In its sample, this clonotype was seen many times. The chain couples TRBV28 to TRBJ2-7, with 8 bases matching TRBD2. Trimming took 4 bases from V and 4 from J; bases not matched to a gene: 9. Germline assignment: CDR1 MDHEN and CDR2 SYDVKM. This CDR3 is built from 15 residues. The DNA for the CDR3 is TGTGCCAGCAGTTCCCCCCCAGCGGGAGTGTACGAGCAGTACTTC. Translation gives CASSSPPAGVYEQYF. Supplemented by reference TRBV28 and TRBJ2-7, the full variable domain reads DVKVTQSSRYLVKRTGEKVFLECVQDMDHENMFWYRQDPGLGLRLIYFSYDVKMKEKGDIPEGYSVSREKKERFSLILESASTNQTSMYLCASSSPPAGVYEQYFGPGTRLTVT.

This clonotype was detected many times. The gene calls are TRBV11-2 and TRBJ2-1, with a possible D match to TRBD2 (6 bases). Trimming shortened V by 5 bases and J by 7 bases, and 21 bases separated the two germline ends. Germline assignment: CDR1 SGHAT and CDR2 FQNNGV. The CDR3 runs 16 residues. The CDR3 loop reads CASSPHEGTGGNEQFF. The CDR3, as DNA: TGTGCCAGCAGCCCACACGAAGGGACTGGTGGAAATGAGCAGTTCTTC. Using reference TRBV11-2 and TRBJ2-1 for the parts outside the CDR3, the full variable domain is EAGVAQSPRYKIIEKRQSVAFWCNPISGHATLYWYQQILGQGPKLLIQFQNNGVVDDSQLPKDRFSAERLKGVDSTLKIQPAKLEDSAVYLCASSPHEGTGGNEQFFGPGTRLTVL.

In its sample, this clonotype was seen a few times. The V call is TRBV20-1, the J call TRBJ2-7; 7 bases match TRBD1. The CDR3 loop spans 13 amino acids. CDR1 DFQATT and CDR2 SNEGSKA come from the germline V gene (reference sequence). Trimming at V came to 5 bases and at J to 3 bases, leaving 7 bases not matched to a gene. CDR3 coding DNA: TGCAGTGCTCCAACAGGGGAAAGCTACGAGCAGTACTTC. The encoded protein is CSAPTGESYEQYF.

In regard to this clonotype: A single base separates this from a much larger clone, so it may be a read error. The chain uses TRBV28 and TRBJ2-7, with D possibly being TRBD2 (6 bases). The germline gives CDR1 MDHEN, CDR2 SYDVKM. Trimming removed 6 bases at V and 2 bases at J, with 14 bases between. CDR3 length: 14 residues. The CDR3 region has the DNA TGTGCCAGCAGCGGGGGATTGCCTACCTACGAGCAGTACTTC. Translated: CASSGGLPTYEQYF. The complete variable domain, with remaining parts taken from reference TRBV28 and TRBJ2-7, reads DVKVTQSSRYLVKRTGEKVFLECVQDMDHENMFWYRQDPGLGLRLIYFSYDVKMKEKGDIPEGYSVSREKKERFSLILESASTNQTSMYLCASSGGLPTYEQYFGPGTRLTVT.

This clonotype has a handful of counts. The J gene is TRBJ2-1, the V gene TRBV3-1, with D tentatively TRBD2 (5 bases). CDR1 is LGHDT, CDR2 YNNKEL, per germline (reference sequence). The CDR3 spans 13 residues. V lost 6 bases, J lost 6 bases, and 12 bases lay in between. CDR3 residues: CASRGIASNEQFF. CDR3 coding DNA: TGTGCCAGCAGAGGAATAGCGTCCAATGAGCAGTTCTTC.

This sequence joins TRBV28 and TRBJ2-7; D is uncertain. The CDR3 contains 15 residues. Germline loops: CDR1 MDHEN, CDR2 SYDVKM. Trimming left V 1 base short and J 2 bases short, with 12 bases between. The CDR3 reads CASSLYRQAAYEQYF. The CDR3 coding sequence is TGTGCCAGCAGTTTATACCGGCAGGCTGCCTACGAGCAGTACTTC.